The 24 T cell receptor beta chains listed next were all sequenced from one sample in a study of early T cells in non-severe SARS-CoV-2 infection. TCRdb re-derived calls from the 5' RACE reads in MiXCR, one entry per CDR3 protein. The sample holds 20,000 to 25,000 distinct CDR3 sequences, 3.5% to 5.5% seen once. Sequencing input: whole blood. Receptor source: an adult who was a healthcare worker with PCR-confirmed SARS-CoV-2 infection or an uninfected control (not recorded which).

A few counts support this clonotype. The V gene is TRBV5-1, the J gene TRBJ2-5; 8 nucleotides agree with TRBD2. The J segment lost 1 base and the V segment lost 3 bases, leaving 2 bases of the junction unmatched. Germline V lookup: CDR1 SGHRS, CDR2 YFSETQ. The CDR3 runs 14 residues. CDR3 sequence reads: CASSWGTSQETQYF. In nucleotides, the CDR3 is TGCGCCAGCAGCTGGGGGACTAGCCAAGAGACCCAGTACTTC.

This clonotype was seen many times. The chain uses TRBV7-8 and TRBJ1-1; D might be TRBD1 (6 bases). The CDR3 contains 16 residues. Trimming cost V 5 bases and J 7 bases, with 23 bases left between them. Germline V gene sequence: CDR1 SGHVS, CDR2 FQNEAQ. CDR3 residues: CASSLLIRGRYGEAFF. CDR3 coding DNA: TGTGCCAGCAGCCTGTTAATCAGGGGAAGGTATGGTGAAGCTTTCTTT. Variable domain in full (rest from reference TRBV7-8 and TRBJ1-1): GAGVSQSPRYKVAKRGQDVALRCDPISGHVSLFWYQQALGQGPEFLTYFQNEAQLDKSGLPSDRFFAERPEGSVSTLKIQRTQQEDSAVYLCASSLLIRGRYGEAFFGQGTRLTVV.

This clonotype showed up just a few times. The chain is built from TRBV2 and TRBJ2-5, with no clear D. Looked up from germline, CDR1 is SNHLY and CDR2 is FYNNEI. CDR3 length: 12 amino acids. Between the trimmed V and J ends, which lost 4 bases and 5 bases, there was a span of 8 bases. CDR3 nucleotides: TGTGCCAGCAGTGTAGTTGAGGAGACCCAGTACTTC. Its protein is CASSVVEETQYF.

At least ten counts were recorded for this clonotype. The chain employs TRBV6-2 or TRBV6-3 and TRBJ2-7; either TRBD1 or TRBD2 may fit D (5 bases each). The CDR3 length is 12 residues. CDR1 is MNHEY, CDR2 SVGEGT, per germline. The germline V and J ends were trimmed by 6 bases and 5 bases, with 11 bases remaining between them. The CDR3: CASSSRGDEQYF. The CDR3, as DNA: TGTGCCAGCAGCTCCCGGGGCGACGAGCAGTACTTC.

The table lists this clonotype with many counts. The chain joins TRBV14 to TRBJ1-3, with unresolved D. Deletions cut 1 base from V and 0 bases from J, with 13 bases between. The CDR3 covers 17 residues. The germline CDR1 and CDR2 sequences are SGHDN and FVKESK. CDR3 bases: TGTGCCAGCAGCCAAGGGATGACGGGAGCCTCTGGAAACACCATATATTTT. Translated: CASSQGMTGASGNTIYF.

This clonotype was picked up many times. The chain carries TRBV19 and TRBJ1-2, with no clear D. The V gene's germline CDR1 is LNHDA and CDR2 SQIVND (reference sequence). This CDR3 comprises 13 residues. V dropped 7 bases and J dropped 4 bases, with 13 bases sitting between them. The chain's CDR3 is CASTLTRGYGYTF. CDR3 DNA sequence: TGTGCCAGTACCCTTACTCGGGGCTATGGCTACACCTTC.

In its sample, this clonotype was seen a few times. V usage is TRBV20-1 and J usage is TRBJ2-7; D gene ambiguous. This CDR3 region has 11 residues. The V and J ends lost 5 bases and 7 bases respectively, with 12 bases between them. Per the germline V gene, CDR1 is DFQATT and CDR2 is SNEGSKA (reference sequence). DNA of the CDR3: TGCAGTGCTCCCCAGTTTCAGGAGCAGTACTTC. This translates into CSAPQFQEQYF.

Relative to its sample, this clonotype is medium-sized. CDR3 sequence reads: CASSIGVPSYNEQFF. CDR3 nucleotide sequence: TGTGCCAGTAGTATAGGGGTTCCCTCCTACAATGAGCAGTTCTTC. The V gene is TRBV19, the J gene TRBJ2-1, with unresolved D. The ends were cut back, 1 base at V and 0 bases at J, with 7 bases in the middle. In germline, CDR1 is LNHDA, CDR2 SQIVND (reference sequence). The CDR3 runs 15 residues. Using reference TRBV19 and TRBJ2-1 for the parts outside the CDR3, the full variable domain is DGGITQSPKYLFRKEGQNVTLSCEQNLNHDAMYWYRQDPGQGLRLIYYSQIVNDFQKGDIAEGYSVSREKKESFPLTVTSAQKNPTAFYLCASSIGVPSYNEQFFGPGTRLTVL.

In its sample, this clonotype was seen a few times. In nucleotides, the CDR3 is TGTGCCTGGAGTGTGGAGGAGATTGGCCAAGGGGATAGCTCCTACGAGCAGTACTTC. This translates into CAWSVEEIGQGDSSYEQYF. V gene TRBV30 combines with J gene TRBJ2-7; D may match TRBD1 or TRBD2 (5 bases each). V lost 0 bases and J 0 bases, leaving 24 bases between the germline ends. This CDR3 has 19 residues. Germline lookup yields CDR1 GTSNPN and CDR2 SVGIG (reference sequence).

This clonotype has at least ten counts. CDR3: CASSQGAVRYGYTF. CDR3 bases: TGTGCCAGCAGCCAAGGGGCGGTGCGCTATGGCTACACCTTC. The chain carries TRBV14 and TRBJ1-2; D unclear. CDR1 is SGHDN and CDR2 is FVKESK in the germline V gene. Trimming left V 1 base short and J 4 bases short, with 10 bases between. The CDR3 is made up of 14 amino acids.

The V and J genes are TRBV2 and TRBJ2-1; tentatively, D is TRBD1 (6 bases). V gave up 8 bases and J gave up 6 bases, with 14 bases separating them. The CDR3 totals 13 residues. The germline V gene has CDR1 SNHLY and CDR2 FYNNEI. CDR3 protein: CASGREQGNEQFF. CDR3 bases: TGTGCCAGCGGACGGGAACAGGGCAATGAGCAGTTCTTC.

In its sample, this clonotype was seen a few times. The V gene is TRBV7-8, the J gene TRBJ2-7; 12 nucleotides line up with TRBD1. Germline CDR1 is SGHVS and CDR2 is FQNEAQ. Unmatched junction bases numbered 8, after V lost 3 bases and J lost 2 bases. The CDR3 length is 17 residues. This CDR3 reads CASSLIPGQGAPYEQYF. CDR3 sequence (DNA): TGTGCCAGCAGCTTGATTCCGGGACAGGGGGCCCCCTACGAGCAGTACTTC.

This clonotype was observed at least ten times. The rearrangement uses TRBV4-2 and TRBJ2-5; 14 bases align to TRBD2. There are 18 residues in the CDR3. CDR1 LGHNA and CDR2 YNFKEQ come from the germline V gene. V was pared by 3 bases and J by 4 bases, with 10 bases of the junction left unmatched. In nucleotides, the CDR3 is TGTGCCAGCAGCCAGCTGACTAGCGGGGGGGCGCTGTCAGAGACCCAGTACTTC. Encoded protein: CASSQLTSGGALSETQYF.

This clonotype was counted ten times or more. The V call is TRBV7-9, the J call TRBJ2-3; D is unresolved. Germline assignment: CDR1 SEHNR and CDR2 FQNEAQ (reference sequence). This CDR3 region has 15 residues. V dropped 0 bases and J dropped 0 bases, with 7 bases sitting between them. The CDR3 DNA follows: TGTGCCAGCAGCTTAGCGAAGGCCAGCACAGATACGCAGTATTTT. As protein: CASSLAKASTDTQYF.

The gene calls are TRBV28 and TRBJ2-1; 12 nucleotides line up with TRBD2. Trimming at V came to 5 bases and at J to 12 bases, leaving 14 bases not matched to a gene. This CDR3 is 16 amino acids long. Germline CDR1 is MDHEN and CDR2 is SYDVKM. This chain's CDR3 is CASSLPGLAGTFRQFF. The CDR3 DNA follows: TGTGCCAGCAGTCTCCCGGGACTAGCGGGCACCTTTCGGCAGTTCTTC.

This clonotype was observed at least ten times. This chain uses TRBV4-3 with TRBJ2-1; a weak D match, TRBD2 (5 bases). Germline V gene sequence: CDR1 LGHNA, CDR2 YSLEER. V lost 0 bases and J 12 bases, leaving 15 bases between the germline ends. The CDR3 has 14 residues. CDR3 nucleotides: TGCGCCAGCAGCCAAGAACTGACCGGCGGGTCGCAGTTCTTC. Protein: CASSQELTGGSQFF.

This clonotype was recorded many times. The CDR3 coding sequence is TGTGCCAGCAGTTTATGGGGACAGCTTAGAAATGAGCAGTTCTTC. This sequence encodes CASSLWGQLRNEQFF. The J gene is TRBJ2-1, the V gene TRBV28, with 7 bases aligning to TRBD1. V was pared by 0 bases and J by 7 bases, with 6 bases of the junction left unmatched. The CDR3 runs to 15 residues. Per germline, CDR1 MDHEN and CDR2 SYDVKM.

The CDR3, as DNA: TGTGCCAGCAGTCCGGCAGTAGCTGGGGCCAACGTCCTGACTTTC. Protein: CASSPAVAGANVLTF. V is TRBV12-3 or TRBV12-4 and J is TRBJ2-6; D uncertain. V shed 5 bases and J shed 2 bases, with 10 bases lying between them. The CDR3 runs 15 residues.

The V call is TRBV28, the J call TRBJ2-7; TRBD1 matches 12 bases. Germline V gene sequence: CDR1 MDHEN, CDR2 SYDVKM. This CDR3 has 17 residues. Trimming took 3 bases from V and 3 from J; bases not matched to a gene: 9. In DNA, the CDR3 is TGTGCCAGCAGTTTCCCTTTCGGGACAGGGGGCCTCTACGAGCAGTACTTC. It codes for CASSFPFGTGGLYEQYF. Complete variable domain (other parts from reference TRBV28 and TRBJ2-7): DVKVTQSSRYLVKRTGEKVFLECVQDMDHENMFWYRQDPGLGLRLIYFSYDVKMKEKGDIPEGYSVSREKKERFSLILESASTNQTSMYLCASSFPFGTGGLYEQYFGPGTRLTVT.

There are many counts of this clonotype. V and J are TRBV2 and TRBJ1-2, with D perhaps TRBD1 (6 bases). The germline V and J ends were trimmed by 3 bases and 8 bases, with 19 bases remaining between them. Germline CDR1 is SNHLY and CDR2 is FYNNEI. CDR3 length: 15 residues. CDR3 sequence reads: CASSEGRGLLLGYTF. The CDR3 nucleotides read TGTGCCAGCAGTGAGGGCAGGGGTTTGCTGCTGGGCTACACCTTC. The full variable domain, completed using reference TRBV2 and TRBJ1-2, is EPEVTQTPSHQVTQMGQEVILRCVPISNHLYFYWYRQILGQKVEFLVSFYNNEISEKSEIFDDQFSVERPDGSNFTLKIRSTKLEDSAMYFCASSEGRGLLLGYTFGSGTRLTVV.

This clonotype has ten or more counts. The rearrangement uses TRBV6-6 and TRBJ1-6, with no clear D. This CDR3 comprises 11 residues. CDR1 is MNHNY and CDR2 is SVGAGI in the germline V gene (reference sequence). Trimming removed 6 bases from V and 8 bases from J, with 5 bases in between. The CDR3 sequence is CASRDDSPLHF. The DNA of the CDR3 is TGTGCCAGCAGGGACGATTCACCCCTCCACTTT.

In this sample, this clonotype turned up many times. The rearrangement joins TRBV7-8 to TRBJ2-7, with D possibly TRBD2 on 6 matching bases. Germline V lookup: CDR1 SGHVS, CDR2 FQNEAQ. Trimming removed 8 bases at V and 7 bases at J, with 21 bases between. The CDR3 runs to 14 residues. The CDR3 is CASRSGRFTAEQYF. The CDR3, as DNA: TGTGCCAGCCGGTCGGGGAGGTTTACGGCAGAGCAGTACTTC. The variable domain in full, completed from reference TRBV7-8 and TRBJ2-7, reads GAGVSQSPRYKVAKRGQDVALRCDPISGHVSLFWYQQALGQGPEFLTYFQNEAQLDKSGLPSDRFFAERPEGSVSTLKIQRTQQEDSAVYLCASRSGRFTAEQYFGPGTRLTVT.

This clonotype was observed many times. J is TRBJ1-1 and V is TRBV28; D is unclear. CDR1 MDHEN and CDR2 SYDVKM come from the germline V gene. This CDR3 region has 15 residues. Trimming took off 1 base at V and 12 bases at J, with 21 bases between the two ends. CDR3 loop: CASSLYLLGQSVSFF. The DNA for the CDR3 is TGTGCCAGCAGTTTATACCTCTTGGGCCAATCCGTTTCTTTCTTT.

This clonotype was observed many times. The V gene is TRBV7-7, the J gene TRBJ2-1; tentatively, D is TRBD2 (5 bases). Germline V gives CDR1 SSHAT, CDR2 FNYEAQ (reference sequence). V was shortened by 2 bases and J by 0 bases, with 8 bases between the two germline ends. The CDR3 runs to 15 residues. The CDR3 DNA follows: TGTGCCAGCAGCTTAACGGGGAGCTCCTACAATGAGCAGTTCTTC. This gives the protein CASSLTGSSYNEQFF.